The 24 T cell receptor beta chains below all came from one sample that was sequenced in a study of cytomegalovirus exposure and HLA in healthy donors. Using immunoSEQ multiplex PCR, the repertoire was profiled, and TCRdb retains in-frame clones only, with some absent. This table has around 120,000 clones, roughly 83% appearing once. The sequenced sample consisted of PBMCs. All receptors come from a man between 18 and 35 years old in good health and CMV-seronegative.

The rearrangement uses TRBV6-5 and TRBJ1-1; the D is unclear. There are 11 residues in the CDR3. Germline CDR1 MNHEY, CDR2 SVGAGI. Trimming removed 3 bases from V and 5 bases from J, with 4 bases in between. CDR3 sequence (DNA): TGTGCCAGCAGTTATTTAACTGAAGCTTTCTTT. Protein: CASSYLTEAFF.

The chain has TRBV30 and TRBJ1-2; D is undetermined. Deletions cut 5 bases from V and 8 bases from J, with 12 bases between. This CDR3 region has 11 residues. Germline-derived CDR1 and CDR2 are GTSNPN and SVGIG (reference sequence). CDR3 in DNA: TGTGCCTGGGGAAAGTCGGGAGGCTACACCTTC. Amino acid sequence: CAWGKSGGYTF.

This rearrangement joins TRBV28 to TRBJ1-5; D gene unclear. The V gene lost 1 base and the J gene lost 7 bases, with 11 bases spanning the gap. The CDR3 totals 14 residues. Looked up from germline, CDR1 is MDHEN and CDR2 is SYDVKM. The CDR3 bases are TGTGCCAGCAGTTTATTGGGCACAAACCAGCCCCAGCATTTT. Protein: CASSLLGTNQPQHF. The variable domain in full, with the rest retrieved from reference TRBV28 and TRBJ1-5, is DVKVTQSSRYLVKRTGEKVFLECVQDMDHENMFWYRQDPGLGLRLIYFSYDVKMKEKGDIPEGYSVSREKKERFSLILESASTNQTSMYLCASSLLGTNQPQHFGDGTRLSIL.

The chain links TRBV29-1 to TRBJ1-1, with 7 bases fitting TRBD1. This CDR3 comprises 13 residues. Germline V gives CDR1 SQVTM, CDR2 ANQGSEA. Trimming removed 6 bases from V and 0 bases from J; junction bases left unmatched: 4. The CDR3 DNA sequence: TGCAGCGTCCGGGGACAGCTGAACACTGAAGCTTTCTTT. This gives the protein CSVRGQLNTEAFF.

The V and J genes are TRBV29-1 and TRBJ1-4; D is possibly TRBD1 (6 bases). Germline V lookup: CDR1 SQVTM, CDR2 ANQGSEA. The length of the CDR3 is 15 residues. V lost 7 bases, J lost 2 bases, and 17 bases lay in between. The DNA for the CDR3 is TGCAGCGGGACCGTGGGGGGGGCGACTAATGAAAAACTGTTTTTT. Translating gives CSGTVGGATNEKLFF.

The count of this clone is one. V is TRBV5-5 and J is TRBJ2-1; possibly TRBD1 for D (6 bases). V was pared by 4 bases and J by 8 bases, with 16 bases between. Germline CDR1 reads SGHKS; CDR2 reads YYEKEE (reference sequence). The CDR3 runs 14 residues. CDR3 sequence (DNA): TGTGCCAGCAGCCCTGGACAGTCCTGGTATGAGCAGTTCTTC. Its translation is CASSPGQSWYEQFF.

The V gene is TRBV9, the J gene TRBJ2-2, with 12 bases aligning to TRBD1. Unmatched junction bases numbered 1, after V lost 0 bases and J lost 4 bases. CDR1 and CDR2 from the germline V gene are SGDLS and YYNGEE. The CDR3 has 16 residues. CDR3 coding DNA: TGTGCCAGCAGCGTAGGGGACAGGGGGCCCACCGGGGAGCTGTTTTTT. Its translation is CASSVGDRGPTGELFF.

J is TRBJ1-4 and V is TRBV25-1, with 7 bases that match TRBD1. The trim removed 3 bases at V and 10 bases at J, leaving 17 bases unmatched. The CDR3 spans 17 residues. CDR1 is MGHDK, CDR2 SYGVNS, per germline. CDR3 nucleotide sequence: TGTGCCAGCAGTGAGTACGACAGGGTACCCAACTTACGAAAACTGTTTTTT. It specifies CASSEYDRVPNLRKLFF. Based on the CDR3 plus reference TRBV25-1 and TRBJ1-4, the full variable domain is EADIYQTPRYLVIGTGKKITLECSQTMGHDKMYWYQQDPGMELHLIHYSYGVNSTEKGDLSSESTVSRIRTEHFPLTLESARPSHTSQYLCASSEYDRVPNLRKLFFGSGTQLSVL.

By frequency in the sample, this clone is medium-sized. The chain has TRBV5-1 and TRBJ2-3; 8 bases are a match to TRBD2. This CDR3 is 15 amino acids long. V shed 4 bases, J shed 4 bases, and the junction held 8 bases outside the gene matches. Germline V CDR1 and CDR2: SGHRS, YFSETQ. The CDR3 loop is CASSHGTRRPDTQYF. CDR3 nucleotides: TGCGCCAGCAGCCACGGGACTAGACGACCAGATACGCAGTATTTT.

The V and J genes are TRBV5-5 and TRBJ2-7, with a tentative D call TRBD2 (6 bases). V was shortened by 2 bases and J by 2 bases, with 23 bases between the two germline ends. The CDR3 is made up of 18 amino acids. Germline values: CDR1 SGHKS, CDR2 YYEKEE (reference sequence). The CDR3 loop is CASSLGGGSGLQTYEQYF. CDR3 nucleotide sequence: TGTGCCAGCAGCTTAGGTGGCGGGTCGGGACTGCAGACCTACGAGCAGTACTTC.

The CDR3 here is CAIRGQGDSGNTIYF. The CDR3 bases are TGTGCCATCAGGGGACAGGGGGACTCTGGAAACACCATATATTTT. V gene TRBV10-3 combines with J gene TRBJ1-3; 11 bases map to TRBD1. With 6 bases clipped from V and 0 bases from J, the junction kept 1 base outside the gene matches. This CDR3 is built from 15 residues. Germline V gene sequence: CDR1 ENHRY, CDR2 SYGVKD.

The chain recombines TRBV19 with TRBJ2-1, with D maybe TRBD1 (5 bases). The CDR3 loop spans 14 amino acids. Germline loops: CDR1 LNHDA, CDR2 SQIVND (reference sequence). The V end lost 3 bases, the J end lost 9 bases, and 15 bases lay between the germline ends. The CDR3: CASSILQGHGEQFF. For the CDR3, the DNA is TGTGCCAGTAGTATCCTGCAGGGCCATGGTGAGCAGTTCTTC.

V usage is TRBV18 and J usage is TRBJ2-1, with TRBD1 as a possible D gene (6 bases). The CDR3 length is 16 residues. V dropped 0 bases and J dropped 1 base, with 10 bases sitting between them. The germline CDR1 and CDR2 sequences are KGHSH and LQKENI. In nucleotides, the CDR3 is TGTGCCAGCTCACCACCGGGACAAAGTTCCTACAATGAGCAGTTCTTC. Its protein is CASSPPGQSSYNEQFF.

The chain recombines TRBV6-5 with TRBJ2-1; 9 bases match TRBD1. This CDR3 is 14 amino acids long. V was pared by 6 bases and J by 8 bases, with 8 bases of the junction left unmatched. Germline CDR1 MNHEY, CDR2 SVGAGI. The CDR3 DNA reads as TGTGCCAGCAGGCTCCGGGACAGGGCCCATGAGCAGTTCTTC. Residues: CASRLRDRAHEQFF.

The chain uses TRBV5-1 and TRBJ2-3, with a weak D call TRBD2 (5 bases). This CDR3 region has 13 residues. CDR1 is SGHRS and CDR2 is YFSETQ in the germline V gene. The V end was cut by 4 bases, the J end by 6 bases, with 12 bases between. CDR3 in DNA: TGCGCCAGCAGCAGCCGGGATTACGATACGCAGTATTTT. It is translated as CASSSRDYDTQYF.

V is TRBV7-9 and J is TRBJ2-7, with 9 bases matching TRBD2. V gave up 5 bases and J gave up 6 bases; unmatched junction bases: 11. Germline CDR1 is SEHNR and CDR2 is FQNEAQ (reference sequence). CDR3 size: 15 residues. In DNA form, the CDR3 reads TGTGCCAGCAGCCCAGGAGGGCGGGGGGGCGTCGAGCAGTACTTC. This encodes CASSPGGRGGVEQYF.

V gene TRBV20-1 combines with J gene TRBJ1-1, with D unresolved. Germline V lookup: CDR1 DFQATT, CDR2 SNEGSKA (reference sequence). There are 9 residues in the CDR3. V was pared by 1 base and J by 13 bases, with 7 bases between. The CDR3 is CSARARGFF. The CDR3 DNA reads TGCAGTGCTAGAGCTCGGGGTTTCTTT.

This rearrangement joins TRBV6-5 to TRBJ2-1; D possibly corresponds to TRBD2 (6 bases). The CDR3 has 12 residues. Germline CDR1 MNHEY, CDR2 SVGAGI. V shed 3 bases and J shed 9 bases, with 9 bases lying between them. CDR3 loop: CASSYDGGEQFF. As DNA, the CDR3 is TGTGCCAGCAGTTATGACGGGGGTGAGCAGTTCTTC.

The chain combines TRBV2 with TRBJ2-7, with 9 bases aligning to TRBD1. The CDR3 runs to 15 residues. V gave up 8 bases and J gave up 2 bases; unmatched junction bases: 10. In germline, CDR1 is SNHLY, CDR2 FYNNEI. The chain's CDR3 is CASLPGQGVTYEQYF. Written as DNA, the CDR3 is TGTGCCAGCCTCCCGGGACAGGGCGTAACCTACGAGCAGTACTTC.

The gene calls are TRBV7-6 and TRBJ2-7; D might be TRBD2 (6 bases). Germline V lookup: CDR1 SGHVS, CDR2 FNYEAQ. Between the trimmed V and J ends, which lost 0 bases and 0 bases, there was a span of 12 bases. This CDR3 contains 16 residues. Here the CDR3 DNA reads TGTGCCAGCAGCTTAGCTGGGCGGGGAAGCTCCTACGAGCAGTACTTC. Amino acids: CASSLAGRGSSYEQYF.

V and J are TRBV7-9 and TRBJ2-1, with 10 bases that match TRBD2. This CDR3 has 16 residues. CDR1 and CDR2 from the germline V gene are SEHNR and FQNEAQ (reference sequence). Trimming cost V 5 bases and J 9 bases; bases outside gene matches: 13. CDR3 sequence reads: CASSRGLAGVGGEQFF. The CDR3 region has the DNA TGTGCCAGCAGCCGGGGGCTAGCGGGAGTTGGGGGTGAGCAGTTCTTC.

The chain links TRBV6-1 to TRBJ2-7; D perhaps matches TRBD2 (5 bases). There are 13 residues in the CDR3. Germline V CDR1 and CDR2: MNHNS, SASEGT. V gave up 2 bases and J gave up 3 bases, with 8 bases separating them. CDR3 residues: CASSEMAGYEQYF. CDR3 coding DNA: TGTGCCAGCAGTGAAATGGCGGGCTACGAGCAGTACTTC.

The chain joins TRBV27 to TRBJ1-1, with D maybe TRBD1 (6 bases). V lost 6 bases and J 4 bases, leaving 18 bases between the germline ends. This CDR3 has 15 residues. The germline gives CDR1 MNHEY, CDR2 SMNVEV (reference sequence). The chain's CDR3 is CASSFLRGAGTEAFF. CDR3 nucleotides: TGTGCCAGCAGCTTTCTTCGGGGGGCCGGCACTGAAGCTTTCTTT.

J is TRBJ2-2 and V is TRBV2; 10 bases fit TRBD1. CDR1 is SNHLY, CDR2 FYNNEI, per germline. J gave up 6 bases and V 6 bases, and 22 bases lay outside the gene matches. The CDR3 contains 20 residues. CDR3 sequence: CASRLVGTGDYQRGPGELFF. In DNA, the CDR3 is TGTGCCAGCAGGCTTGTTGGGACAGGGGACTACCAGAGAGGACCCGGGGAGCTGTTTTTT. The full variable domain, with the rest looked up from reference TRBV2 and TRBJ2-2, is EPEVTQTPSHQVTQMGQEVILRCVPISNHLYFYWYRQILGQKVEFLVSFYNNEISEKSEIFDDQFSVERPDGSNFTLKIRSTKLEDSAMYFCASRLVGTGDYQRGPGELFFGEGSRLTVL.